The rows below give T cell receptor beta chains drawn from one sample of a study of OX40 agonist ivuxolimab in advanced cancers. TCRdb's table, derived via immunoSEQ multiplex PCR, lists solely in-frame clones and lacks some. This table holds about 66,000 clones, about 81% found once. The source was CD4+ or CD8+ T cells sorted from blood, collected in a trial of the OX40 agonist ivuxolimab. These receptors were collected from an adult with an advanced solid tumor such as melanoma, head and neck, liver or kidney cancer. Both conserved end residues are part of each CDR3. Each record gives: D gene, clone size, V gene, J gene, CDR3 DNA, CDR3 protein. D genes are given only for firm matches. A row's size may be missing; if present it is once, few, many or a size class.

TRBD2	.	TRBV7-2	TRBJ2-7	TGTGCCAGCAGTTTTAGCGGGGGGACCTTTGGGGAGCAGTACTTC	CASSFSGGTFGEQYF
.	once	TRBV23-1	TRBJ2-7	TGCGCCAGCAGTCAATCCCCGGACATCTCCTACGAGCAGTACTTC	CASSQSPDISYEQYF
.	once	TRBV7-9	TRBJ2-5	TGTGCCAGCAGCTTAAACTCAGGGCCTGGGGAGACCCAGTACTTC	CASSLNSGPGETQYF
.	once	TRBV10-3	TRBJ1-1	TGTGCCATCAGGGGGCAGTTGGGTGGAGAAACTGAAGCTTTCTTT	CAIRGQLGGETEAFF
TRBD1	few	TRBV7-3	TRBJ1-2	TGTGCCAGCAGCCCAGGGACAGGGCAATACTATGGCTACACCTTC	CASSPGTGQYYGYTF
TRBD2	.	TRBV14	TRBJ2-3	TGTGCCAGCAGCCAAGGGACTAGCGGGAGTTACAAGTATTTT	CASSQGTSGSYKYF
TRBD2	.	TRBV29-1	TRBJ2-4	TGCAGCGTTGCTCCGGGGGGAAGTCAAAACATTCAGTACTTC	CSVAPGGSQNIQYF
.	.	TRBV10-3	TRBJ1-1	TGTGCCATCAGCCAGGTAGAGGACACTGAAGCTTTCTTT	CAISQVEDTEAFF
.	.	TRBV28	TRBJ1-1	TGTGCCAGCAGGGTCCCACGGGGCACTGAAGCTTTCTTT	CASRVPRGTEAFF
.	.	TRBV15	TRBJ1-2	TGTGCCACCAGCAGAGATGGAGGGAGAAAAAACTATGGCTACACCTTC	CATSRDGGRKNYGYTF
.	once	TRBV5-1	TRBJ1-4	TGCGCCAGCAGCCAGGACACACATAATGAAAAACTGTTTTTT	CASSQDTHNEKLFF
TRBD1	once	TRBV7-9	TRBJ1-2	TGTGCCAGCAGCCCGGACAGGGGTCCTTATGGCTACACCTTC	CASSPDRGPYGYTF
.	.	TRBV5-1	TRBJ1-6	TGCGCCAGCAGCTCCTACCAATTATACGATTCACCCCTCCACTTT	CASSSYQLYDSPLHF
.	.	TRBV4-1	TRBJ2-7	TGCGCCAGCAGCCGACCCTCTGGGGTTGAGGGACGGGAGCAGTACTTC	CASSRPSGVEGREQYF
.	.	TRBV27	TRBJ2-1	TGTGCCAGCACGGAGTCGGCCCTGTACAATGAGCAGTTCTTC	CASTESALYNEQFF
.	once	TRBV7-2	TRBJ1-1	TGTGCCAGCAGCGCACGAAGAACAGGGCTCACTGAAGCTTTCTTT	CASSARRTGLTEAFF
TRBD1	.	TRBV7-6	TRBJ1-3	TGTGCCAGCAGCTCCCCGGGACAGGGAAACACCATATATTTT	CASSSPGQGNTIYF
TRBD1	few	TRBV5-6	TRBJ1-2	TGTGCCAGCAGGGAGGGACAGACTTATGGCTACACCTTC	CASREGQTYGYTF
TRBD1	once	TRBV5-1	TRBJ2-5	TGCGCCAGCAGGGACAGGGGACAAGAGACCCAGTACTTC	CASRDRGQETQYF
TRBD1	.	TRBV7-2	TRBJ1-2	TGTGCCAGCAGCCTGAACAGGGGAAACTATGGCTACACCTTC	CASSLNRGNYGYTF
.	.	TRBV30	TRBJ2-2	TGTGCCTGGAGGGAGCGCCCCGGGGAGCTGTTTTTT	CAWRERPGELFF
TRBD2	.	TRBV7-9	TRBJ2-7	TGTGCCAGCAGCATGATGACTAGCGTAACCTACGAGCAGTACTTC	CASSMMTSVTYEQYF
TRBD1	.	TRBV4-1	TRBJ2-7	TGCGCCAGCAGCCCGGGACAGGGGCTAACCGAGCAGTACTTC	CASSPGQGLTEQYF
TRBD1	.	TRBV6-6	TRBJ1-1	TGTGCCAGCAGTAAACCGGGACAGGGGGTCACTGAAGCTTTCTTT	CASSKPGQGVTEAFF
.	.	TRBV6-5	TRBJ2-7	TGTGCCAGCCAACGGGGGACAGAAGGCCACGAGCAGTACTTC	CASQRGTEGHEQYF
.	.	TRBV11-2	TRBJ1-2	TGTGCCAGCAGCCCGGCGGCGTCGCAGAGCTATGGCTACACCTTC	CASSPAASQSYGYTF
.	.	TRBV21-1	TRBJ2-1	TGTGCCAGCAGCAACCCACCGGGACAGGGGGCCTACAATGAGCAGTTCTTC	CASSNPPGQGAYNEQFF
TRBD2	few	TRBV7-2	TRBJ2-1	TGTGCCAGCAGCTCTCGACTAGCGGGTGATGAGCAGTTCTTC	CASSSRLAGDEQFF
.	once	TRBV19	TRBJ1-3	TGTGCCAGTAGTATGGGGCGTAGCTCTGGAAACACCATATATTTT	CASSMGRSSGNTIYF
TRBD1	.	TRBV9	TRBJ1-4	TGTGCCAGCAGCCCTGGGGACAGGGTGGGGGAAAAACTGTTTTTT	CASSPGDRVGEKLFF
.	once	TRBV5-1	TRBJ1-5	TGCGCCAGCAGGGATCAGCCCCAGCATTTT	CASRDQPQHF
.	.	TRBV10-2	TRBJ1-5	TGCGCCAGCAGTGAGTTACTTAATCAGCCCCAGCATTTT	CASSELLNQPQHF
TRBD2	.	TRBV30	TRBJ2-5	TGTGCCTGCCATTATAGCGGGATTGAGGAGACCCAGTACTTC	CACHYSGIEETQYF
.	.	TRBV7-2	TRBJ1-1	TGTGCCAGCAGCTTAAGGACAAGGAACACTGAAGCTTTCTTT	CASSLRTRNTEAFF
.	few	TRBV2	TRBJ2-2	TGTGCCAGCAGTGAAACTAGGGCGAACACCGGGGAGCTGTTTTTT	CASSETRANTGELFF
.	.	TRBV18	TRBJ1-4	TGTGCCAGCTCACCACCAGCAGGGGTTACTAATGAAAAACTGTTTTTT	CASSPPAGVTNEKLFF
.	.	TRBV5-1	TRBJ2-2	TGCGCCAGCAGCTTGGCGGCAGAGAACACCGGGGAGCTGTTTTTT	CASSLAAENTGELFF
TRBD1	.	TRBV11-2	TRBJ1-1	TGTGCCAGCAGCTTCAGACAGGGGGGACGGGGTGAAGCTTTCTTT	CASSFRQGGRGEAFF
TRBD2	.	TRBV6-5	TRBJ2-3	TGTGCCAGCTCAACTAGCGGGAGTGATACGCAGTATTTT	CASSTSGSDTQYF
.	.	TRBV2	TRBJ2-2	TGTGCCAGCAGTGTGAAGAACACCGGGGAGCTGTTTTTT	CASSVKNTGELFF
TRBD1	.	TRBV7-2	TRBJ1-4	TGTGCCAGCAGCTTCGGACAGGGGGCTTTTGAAAAACTGTTTTTT	CASSFGQGAFEKLFF
TRBD1	.	TRBV19	TRBJ1-1	TGTGCCAGTACTGATATAGTGGCAGGGGGTAGGAGAACTGAAGCTTTCTTT	CASTDIVAGGRRTEAFF
TRBD2	.	TRBV4-1	TRBJ2-2	TGCGCCAGCAGCCAGGCCCCCATTAGCGGGGGGAACACCGGGGAGCTGTTTTTT	CASSQAPISGGNTGELFF
.	.	TRBV29-1	TRBJ2-3	TGCAGCGTCGGACAAGTCCTACTCACAGATACGCAGTATTTT	CSVGQVLLTDTQYF
.	.	TRBV18	TRBJ1-5	TGTGCCAGCTCACCTTCAGTTTATAGCAATCAGCCCCAGCATTTT	CASSPSVYSNQPQHF
.	few	TRBV6-5	TRBJ1-1	TGTGCCAGCACCACCCGAGGGGGAACTGAAGCTTTCTTT	CASTTRGGTEAFF
.	.	TRBV29-1	TRBJ2-2	TGCAGCGTTGAAGGTGGGACGGGAGCGAACACCGGGGAGCTGTTTTTT	CSVEGGTGANTGELFF
TRBD2	.	TRBV4-1	TRBJ2-5	TGCGCCAGCAGCCAAGGGTCTAGCGGGATGGAGACCCAGTACTTC	CASSQGSSGMETQYF
.	.	TRBV14	TRBJ2-7	TGTGCCAGCAGCCCCCAGAATTACGAGCAGTACTTC	CASSPQNYEQYF
TRBD1	.	TRBV10-2	TRBJ1-3	TGCGCCAGCAGCAGGGGGCTGGATGGAAACACCATATATTTT	CASSRGLDGNTIYF
.	.	TRBV4-2	TRBJ2-2	TGTGCCAGCAGCGAGGGATTGGTAGCGGAGAACACCGGGGAGCTGTTTTTT	CASSEGLVAENTGELFF
.	.	TRBV29-1	TRBJ2-3	TGCAGCACTAACACAGATACGCAGTATTTT	CSTNTDTQYF
.	few	TRBV10-3	TRBJ2-7	TGTGCCATCAGTGGTTCGGACGGGGCCTACGAGCAGTACTTC	CAISGSDGAYEQYF
TRBD2	.	TRBV5-6	TRBJ2-7	TGTGCCAGCAGCTTGGCTAGCGGGGGGGCGGGCTCCTACGAGCAGTACTTC	CASSLASGGAGSYEQYF
TRBD1	.	TRBV4-3	TRBJ1-1	TGCGCCAGCAGCCCCGGACAGGGGATATGGAACACTGAAGCTTTCTTT	CASSPGQGIWNTEAFF